This TCR beta chain was sequenced for a study of identical twins. Study-wide results and caveats: Findings depended on cross-sectional statistics rather than tracking the same donors. Out-of-frame alpha sequences that twins shared showed excess low generation probability.

TCRdb reprocessed the 5' RACE reads via MiXCR and lists one record per CDR3 protein. Among about 720,000 distinct CDR3 sequences, 8.5% to 9% were seen once, and the ten largest hold approximately 0.89%. Turning to this clonotype: Antigen: not known.

The CDR3 totals 13 residues. Trimming pared 5 bases from V and 6 bases from J, leaving 10 bases between. Germline V gene sequence: CDR1 MNHEY, CDR2 SVGEGT. These data also formed part of another study, on yellow fever vaccine responses in identical twins.

Specimen: PBMCs. The chain has TRBV6-2 or TRBV6-3 and TRBJ2-2; D might be TRBD1 (5 bases). This clonotype was sampled from a woman between 18 and 30 years old in good health. CDR3 protein: CASSIQVSGELFF. In DNA, the CDR3 is TGTGCCAGCAGTATACAGGTTTCCGGGGAGCTGTTTTTT.